The rows below give T cell receptor beta chains drawn from one sample of a study of PD-1 blockade in mismatch repair-deficient tumors. TCRdb's copy holds only in-frame clones and misses some; the assay was immunoSEQ multiplex PCR. The sample yields approximately 130,000 clones, more than 85% seen once. This specimen consisted of peripheral blood, obtained 44 weeks after starting pembrolizumab. The receptors were gathered from an adult with mismatch repair-deficient cancer. Both conserved end residues are part of each CDR3. Each record gives: D gene, J gene, V gene, CDR3 protein, CDR3 DNA. The D gene is left open where the match is weak.

d_call: .
j_call: TRBJ2-2
v_call: TRBV11-2
cdr3_aa: CASSLEWSGQNTGELFF
cdr3_nt: TGTGCCAGCAGCTTAGAATGGTCGGGACAGAACACCGGGGAGCTGTTTTTT

d_call: .
j_call: TRBJ2-5
v_call: TRBV27
cdr3_aa: CASSSLSGPVSGTQYF
cdr3_nt: TGTGCCAGCAGCAGTCTCTCGGGACCCGTCTCTGGGACCCAGTACTTC

d_call: .
j_call: TRBJ1-1
v_call: TRBV2
cdr3_aa: CASSRETGGEAFF
cdr3_nt: TGTGCCAGCAGCCGCGAGACGGGGGGTGAAGCTTTCTTT

d_call: TRBD1
j_call: TRBJ2-1
v_call: TRBV4-1
cdr3_aa: CASSQGTGPPYNEQFF
cdr3_nt: TGCGCCAGCAGCCAAGGGACAGGCCCCCCCTACAATGAGCAGTTCTTC

d_call: TRBD1
j_call: TRBJ1-1
v_call: TRBV7-6
cdr3_aa: CASSIGQGNTEAFF
cdr3_nt: TGTGCCAGCAGCATTGGACAGGGGAACACTGAAGCTTTCTTT

d_call: .
j_call: TRBJ1-1
v_call: TRBV4-1
cdr3_aa: CASSLGGGQNKANVVVGTEAFF
cdr3_nt: TGCGCCAGCAGCCTAGGCGGCGGTCAAAACAAGGCCAATGTGGTGGTGGGCACTGAAGCTTTCTTT

d_call: .
j_call: TRBJ1-2
v_call: TRBV9
cdr3_aa: CASSAQLTRGGYTF
cdr3_nt: TGTGCCAGCAGCGCTCAGTTAACGAGGGGAGGCTACACCTTC

d_call: .
j_call: TRBJ2-7
v_call: TRBV7-6
cdr3_aa: CASSRRVGYEQYF
cdr3_nt: TGTGCCAGCAGCCGACGCGTGGGTTACGAGCAGTACTTC

d_call: .
j_call: TRBJ1-1
v_call: TRBV5-6
cdr3_aa: CASSSGPNTEAFF
cdr3_nt: TGTGCCAGCAGCTCGGGGCCAAACACTGAAGCTTTCTTT

d_call: TRBD1
j_call: TRBJ1-1
v_call: TRBV7-8
cdr3_aa: CASSPTGTEAFF
cdr3_nt: TGTGCCAGCAGCCCGACAGGGACTGAAGCTTTCTTT

d_call: TRBD1
j_call: TRBJ2-7
v_call: TRBV10-3
cdr3_aa: CAISESRTGQGYEQYF
cdr3_nt: TGTGCCATCAGTGAATCCCGAACGGGACAGGGATACGAGCAGTACTTC